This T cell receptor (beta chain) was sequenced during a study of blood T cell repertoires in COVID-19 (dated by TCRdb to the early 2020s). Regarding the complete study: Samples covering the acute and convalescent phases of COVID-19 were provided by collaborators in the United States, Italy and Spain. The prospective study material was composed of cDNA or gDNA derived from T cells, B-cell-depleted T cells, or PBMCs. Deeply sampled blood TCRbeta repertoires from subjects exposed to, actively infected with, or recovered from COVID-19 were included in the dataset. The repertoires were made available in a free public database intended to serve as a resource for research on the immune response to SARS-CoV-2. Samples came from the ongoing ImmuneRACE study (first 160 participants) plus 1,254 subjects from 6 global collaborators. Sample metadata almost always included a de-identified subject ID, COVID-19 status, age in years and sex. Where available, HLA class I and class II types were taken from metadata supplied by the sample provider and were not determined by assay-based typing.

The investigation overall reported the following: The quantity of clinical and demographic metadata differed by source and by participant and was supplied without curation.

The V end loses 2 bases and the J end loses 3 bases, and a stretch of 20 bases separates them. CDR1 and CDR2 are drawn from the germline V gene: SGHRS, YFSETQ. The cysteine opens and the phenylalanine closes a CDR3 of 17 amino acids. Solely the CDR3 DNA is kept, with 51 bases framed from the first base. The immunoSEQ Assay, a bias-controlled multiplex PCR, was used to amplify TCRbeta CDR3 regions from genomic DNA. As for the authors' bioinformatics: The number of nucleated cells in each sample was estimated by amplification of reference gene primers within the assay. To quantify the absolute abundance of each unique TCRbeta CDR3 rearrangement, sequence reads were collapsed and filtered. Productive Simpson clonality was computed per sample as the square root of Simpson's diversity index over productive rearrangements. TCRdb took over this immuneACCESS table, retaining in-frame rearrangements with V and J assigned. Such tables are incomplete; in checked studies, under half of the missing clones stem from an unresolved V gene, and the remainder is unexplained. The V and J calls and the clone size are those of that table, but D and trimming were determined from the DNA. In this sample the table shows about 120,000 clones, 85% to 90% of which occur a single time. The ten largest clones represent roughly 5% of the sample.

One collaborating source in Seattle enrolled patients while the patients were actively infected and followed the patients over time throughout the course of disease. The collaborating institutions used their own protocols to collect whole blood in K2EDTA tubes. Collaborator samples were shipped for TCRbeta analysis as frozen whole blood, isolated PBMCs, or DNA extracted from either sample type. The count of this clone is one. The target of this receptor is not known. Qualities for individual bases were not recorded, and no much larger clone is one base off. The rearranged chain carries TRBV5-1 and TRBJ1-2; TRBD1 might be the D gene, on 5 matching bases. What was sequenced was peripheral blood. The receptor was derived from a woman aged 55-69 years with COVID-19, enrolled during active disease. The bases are TGCGCCAGCAGCTTAACGCAAAGCTTAGGGGCCGACTATGGCTACACCTTC. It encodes CASSLTQSLGADYGYTF.